One and the same sample provided the 20 T cell receptor beta chains below, sequenced in a study of human T cells and chemical hapten exposure. TCRdb re-analysed the RACE reads in MiXCR, keeping a single row per CDR3 protein. Of some 400,000 distinct CDR3 sequences in the sample, 4.5% to 6% are singletons; the top ten hold around 2.6%. Time point indicated: pre-sensitization, week 0. Indicated treatment: therapeutic diphenylcyclopropenone sensitization with weekly scalp DPC. The sequenced sample was whole blood, obtained in connection with sensitization to the hapten diphenylcyclopropenone (DPC). All receptors come from a woman between 50 and 59 years old with alopecia areata. Some clones in this sample may be carry-over from other donors' samples.

This clonotype was seen many times. This rearrangement joins TRBV28 to TRBJ2-7; 7 nucleotides match TRBD1. The junction had 3 bases not matched to a gene; V was cut back by 6 bases and J by 1 base. Germline V lookup: CDR1 MDHEN, CDR2 SYDVKM. The length of the CDR3 is 13 residues. CDR3: CASRGTESYEQYF. In DNA, the CDR3 is TGTGCCAGCAGAGGGACAGAGTCCTACGAGCAGTACTTC.

Ten or more counts support this clonotype. The rearrangement joins TRBV28 to TRBJ2-5, with D possibly called TRBD1 or TRBD2 (5 bases each). Trimming took 3 bases from V and 9 from J, leaving 17 bases between them. Looked up from germline, CDR1 is MDHEN and CDR2 is SYDVKM. CDR3 size: 14 residues. CDR3 sequence: CASSLSRMGVAQYF. DNA of the CDR3: TGTGCCAGCAGTTTGAGTCGAATGGGGGTAGCCCAGTACTTC.

This clonotype occurred a few times. V usage is TRBV10-1 and J usage is TRBJ2-1, with unresolved D. The CDR3 contains 12 residues. Trimming removed 3 bases at V and 5 bases at J, with 5 bases between. Per germline, CDR1 WNHNN and CDR2 SYGVQD (reference sequence). The CDR3 spells CASSDWDNEQFF. The CDR3, as DNA: TGCGCCAGCAGTGATTGGGACAATGAGCAGTTCTTC.

This clonotype was detected many times. The chain has TRBV27 and TRBJ2-7; TRBD2 matches 9 bases. The CDR3 is 14 amino acids. Germline V gene data show CDR1 as MNHEY and CDR2 as SMNVEV (reference sequence). V gave up 3 bases and J gave up 6 bases; unmatched junction bases: 6. CDR3 coding DNA: TGTGCCAGCAGTTTTACGGCGGGGGGGGGCGAGCAGTACTTC. Encoded protein: CASSFTAGGGEQYF.

The chain employs TRBV5-1 and TRBJ2-3, with 10 positions matching TRBD1. The V gene end was trimmed by 4 bases and the J gene end by 5 bases; junction bases not matched to a gene: 13. This CDR3 has 17 amino acids. Looked up from germline, CDR1 is SGHRS and CDR2 is YFSETQ. The CDR3 reads CASSQRDRGPSGDTQYF. CDR3 sequence (DNA): TGCGCCAGCAGCCAAAGGGACAGGGGCCCCAGTGGAGATACGCAGTATTTT. Drawing the rest from reference TRBV5-1 and TRBJ2-3, the complete variable domain is KAGVTQTPRYLIKTRGQQVTLSCSPISGHRSVSWYQQTPGQGLQFLFEYFSETQRNKGNFPGRFSGRQFSNSRSEMNVSTLELGDSALYLCASSQRDRGPSGDTQYFGPGTRLTVL.

This clonotype has only a few counts. V and J are TRBV2 and TRBJ1-5, with D unclear. The CDR3 is 15 amino acids. Germline loops: CDR1 SNHLY, CDR2 FYNNEI. V was shortened by 7 bases and J by 0 bases, with 13 bases between the two germline ends. CDR3 residues: CASIPPGHSNQPQHF. CDR3 bases: TGTGCCAGCATTCCTCCGGGCCATAGCAATCAGCCCCAGCATTTT.

Only a few counts were recorded for this clonotype. This chain connects TRBV12-3 or TRBV12-4 to TRBJ2-1; TRBD2 aligns across 9 bases. Losses at the gene ends were 5 bases for V and 0 bases for J; bases not matched to a gene: 17. The CDR3 loop spans 20 amino acids. The CDR3 region is CASSASWGAGGPSSYNEQFF. For the CDR3, the DNA is TGTGCCAGCAGTGCCTCCTGGGGAGCGGGGGGTCCCAGCTCCTACAATGAGCAGTTCTTC.

This clonotype was detected a few times. V usage is TRBV6-5 and J usage is TRBJ2-5; possibly TRBD1 for D (5 bases). The CDR3 sequence is 13 residues long. Per the germline V gene, CDR1 is MNHEY and CDR2 is SVGAGI. V was pared by 4 bases and J by 2 bases, with 8 bases between. In DNA, the CDR3 is TGTGCCAGCAGTTGGGGCCCACAAGAGACCCAGTACTTC. This sequence encodes CASSWGPQETQYF.

Only a few counts were recorded for this clonotype. The genes are TRBV30 and TRBJ2-1; no clear D gene. V dropped 0 bases and J dropped 9 bases, with 9 bases sitting between them. Germline lookup yields CDR1 GTSNPN and CDR2 SVGIG (reference sequence). There are 12 residues in the CDR3. The chain's CDR3 is CAWSVRHAEQFF. CDR3 coding DNA: TGTGCCTGGAGTGTAAGGCATGCTGAGCAGTTCTTC.

The DNA for the CDR3 is TGCAGCGCTGTGGACACCCTGAGGACTGAAGCTTTCTTT. It yields the protein CSAVDTLRTEAFF. The chain recombines TRBV29-1 with TRBJ1-1; D perhaps matches TRBD1 (5 bases). Trimming shortened V by 7 bases and J by 5 bases, and 17 bases separated the two germline ends. The CDR3 extends over 13 amino acids. CDR1 and CDR2 (germline): SQVTM, ANQGSEA.

The chain couples TRBV27 to TRBJ2-1; 7 bases map to TRBD2. V lost 0 bases and J lost 7; bases outside the gene matches: 6. The CDR3 sequence is 15 residues long. CDR1 is MNHEY and CDR2 is SMNVEV in the germline V gene (reference sequence). CDR3 nucleotide sequence: TGTGCCAGCAGTTTATCCACAGGCGGGAGAAATGAGCAGTTCTTC. Translating gives CASSLSTGGRNEQFF.

The sample holds a few counts of this clonotype. This rearrangement joins TRBV20-1 to TRBJ2-7; D might be TRBD1 (5 bases). The CDR3 is made up of 13 amino acids. Per germline, CDR1 DFQATT and CDR2 SNEGSKA (reference sequence). Between the trimmed V and J ends, which lost 8 bases and 0 bases, there was a span of 14 bases. The CDR3 DNA reads as TGCAGTCTTCAGGGCCCTCTCTCCTACGAGCAGTACTTC. Protein product: CSLQGPLSYEQYF.

The J gene is TRBJ2-7, the V gene TRBV4-2, with TRBD2 matching 10 bases. J was trimmed by 5 bases and V by 0 bases; bases with no gene match: 4. The CDR3 is made up of 15 amino acids. CDR1 and CDR2 (germline): LGHNA, YNFKEQ. The CDR3 DNA sequence: TGTGCCAGCAGCCAAGACGCAGCGGGAGGGGACGAGCAGTACTTC. This codes for CASSQDAAGGDEQYF.

This clonotype was observed many times. This rearrangement joins TRBV30 to TRBJ1-1, with D hard to call. This CDR3 comprises 12 residues. Trimming took 2 bases from V and 3 from J, leaving 7 bases between them. Per the germline V gene, CDR1 is GTSNPN and CDR2 is SVGIG (reference sequence). This CDR3 reads CAWSSPDTEAFF. CDR3 DNA sequence: TGTGCCTGGAGTTCACCCGACACTGAAGCTTTCTTT.

The sample holds many counts of this clonotype. This sequence joins TRBV9 and TRBJ2-7; D is perhaps TRBD2 (6 bases). The CDR3 is 13 amino acids. V lost 0 bases, J lost 5 bases, and 9 bases lay in between. Germline V CDR1 and CDR2: SGDLS, YYNGEE. CDR3 sequence reads: CASSVDGSHEQYF. The CDR3 DNA is TGTGCCAGCAGCGTAGACGGGAGTCACGAGCAGTACTTC.

The chain has TRBV7-9 and TRBJ2-2; D not certain. The CDR3 consists of 16 residues. Germline CDR1 reads SEHNR; CDR2 reads FQNEAQ (reference sequence). Trimming cost V 4 bases and J 3 bases, with 15 bases left between them. The CDR3 sequence is CASSSWTTPDTGELFF. CDR3 DNA: TGTGCCAGCAGCTCCTGGACGACACCCGACACCGGGGAGCTGTTTTTT.

The chain joins TRBV14 to TRBJ2-1, with no clear D. CDR3 length equals 12 residues. Trimming shortened V by 1 base and J by 9 bases, and 7 bases separated the two germline ends. Germline V gene lookup returns CDR1 SGHDN and CDR2 FVKESK. CDR3: CASSQGAVEQFF. As DNA, the CDR3 is TGTGCCAGCAGCCAAGGGGCAGTTGAGCAGTTCTTC.

This clonotype was seen repeatedly, ten times or more. The chain is built from TRBV10-3 and TRBJ2-7; 8 bases line up with TRBD1. The CDR3 is 15 amino acids. The germline V gene encodes CDR1 ENHRY and CDR2 SYGVKD. V was pared by 10 bases and J by 1 base, with 12 bases of the junction left unmatched. The CDR3 sequence: CATLDDRGSSYEQYF. CDR3 bases: TGTGCCACCCTTGACGACAGGGGATCTTCCTACGAGCAGTACTTC.

This clonotype was seen at least ten times. This sequence joins TRBV5-6 and TRBJ2-1; 9 nucleotides agree with TRBD1. In germline, CDR1 is SGHDT, CDR2 YYEEEE. The V gene end was trimmed by 3 bases and the J gene end by 5 bases; junction bases not matched to a gene: 6. There are 15 residues in the CDR3. The DNA for the CDR3 is TGTGCCAGCAGCTACCGGGACAGGGACGACAATGAGCAGTTCTTC. It is translated as CASSYRDRDDNEQFF.

This clonotype has more than one count but fewer than ten. V usage is TRBV6-1 and J usage is TRBJ2-7, with TRBD1 as a possible D gene (5 bases). Trimming removed 0 bases at V and 2 bases at J, with 11 bases between. In germline, CDR1 is MNHNS, CDR2 SASEGT. CDR3 size: 15 residues. CDR3 DNA sequence: TGTGCCAGCAGTGAAGCTCCCGACAGTACCTACGAGCAGTACTTC. Protein product: CASSEAPDSTYEQYF.